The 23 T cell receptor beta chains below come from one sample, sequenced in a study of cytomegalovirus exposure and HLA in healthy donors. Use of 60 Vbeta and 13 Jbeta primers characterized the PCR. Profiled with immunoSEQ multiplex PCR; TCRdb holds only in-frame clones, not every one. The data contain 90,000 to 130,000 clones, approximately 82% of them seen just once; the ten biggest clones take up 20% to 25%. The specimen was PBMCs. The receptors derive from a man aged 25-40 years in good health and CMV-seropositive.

The DNA for the CDR3 is TGTGCCAGCAGTGAATTGGTGAGGGGCACAGATACGCAGTATTTT. Its translation is CASSELVRGTDTQYF. This chain connects TRBV2 to TRBJ2-3; possibly TRBD2 for D (5 bases). The CDR3 is 15 residues long. Germline CDR1 SNHLY, CDR2 FYNNEI. V was pared by 2 bases and J by 1 base, with 10 bases between. The variable domain in full, completed from reference TRBV2 and TRBJ2-3, reads EPEVTQTPSHQVTQMGQEVILRCVPISNHLYFYWYRQILGQKVEFLVSFYNNEISEKSEIFDDQFSVERPDGSNFTLKIRSTKLEDSAMYFCASSELVRGTDTQYFGPGTRLTVL.

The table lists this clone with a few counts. The CDR3 is CAWRRLDGSEKLFF. The DNA for the CDR3 is TGTGCCTGGAGACGCTTGGATGGGAGTGAAAAACTGTTTTTT. The genes are TRBV30 and TRBJ1-4; D gene unclear. Germline CDR1 and CDR2: GTSNPN and SVGIG (reference sequence). This CDR3 spans 14 amino acids. V was cut by 3 bases and J by 7 bases, with 15 bases left in between.

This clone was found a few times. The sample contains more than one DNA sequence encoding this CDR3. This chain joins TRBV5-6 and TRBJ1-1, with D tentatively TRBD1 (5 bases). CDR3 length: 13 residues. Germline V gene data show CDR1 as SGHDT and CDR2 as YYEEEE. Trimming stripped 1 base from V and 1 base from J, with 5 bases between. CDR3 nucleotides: TGTGCCAGCAGCTTGCAGGGGAACACTGAAGCTTTCTTT. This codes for CASSLQGNTEAFF.

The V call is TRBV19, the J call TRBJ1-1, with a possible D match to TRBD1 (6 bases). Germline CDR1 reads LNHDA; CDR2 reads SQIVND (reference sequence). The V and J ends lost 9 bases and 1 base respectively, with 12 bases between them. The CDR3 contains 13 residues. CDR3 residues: CASTTGRNTEAFF. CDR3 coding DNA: TGTGCCAGCACGACAGGTAGGAACACTGAAGCTTTCTTT. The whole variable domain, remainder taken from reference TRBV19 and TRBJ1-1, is DGGITQSPKYLFRKEGQNVTLSCEQNLNHDAMYWYRQDPGQGLRLIYYSQIVNDFQKGDIAEGYSVSREKKESFPLTVTSAQKNPTAFYLCASTTGRNTEAFFGQGTRLTVV.

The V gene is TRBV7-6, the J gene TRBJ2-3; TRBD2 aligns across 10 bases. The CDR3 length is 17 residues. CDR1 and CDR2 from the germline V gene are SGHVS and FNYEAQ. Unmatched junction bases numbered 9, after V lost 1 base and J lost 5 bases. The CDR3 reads CASSLVASGGAGDTQYF. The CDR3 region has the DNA TGTGCCAGCAGCTTAGTAGCCAGCGGGGGGGCAGGAGATACGCAGTATTTT.

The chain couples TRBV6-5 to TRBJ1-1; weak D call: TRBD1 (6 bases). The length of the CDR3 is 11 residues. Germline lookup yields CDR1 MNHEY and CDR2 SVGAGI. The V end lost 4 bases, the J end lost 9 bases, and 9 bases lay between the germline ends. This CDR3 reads CASSSGQQAFF. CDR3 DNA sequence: TGTGCCAGCAGTTCAGGACAGCAAGCTTTCTTT.

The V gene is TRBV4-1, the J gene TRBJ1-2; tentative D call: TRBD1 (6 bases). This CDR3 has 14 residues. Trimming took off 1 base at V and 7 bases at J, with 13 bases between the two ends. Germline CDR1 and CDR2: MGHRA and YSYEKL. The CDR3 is CASSQVRGGGGYTF. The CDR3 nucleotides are TGCGCCAGCAGCCAAGTCCGGGGGGGCGGTGGCTACACCTTC.

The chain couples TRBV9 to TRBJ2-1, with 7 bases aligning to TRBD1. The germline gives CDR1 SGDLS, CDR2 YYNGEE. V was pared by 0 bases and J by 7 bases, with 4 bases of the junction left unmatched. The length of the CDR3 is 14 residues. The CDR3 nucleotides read TGTGCCAGCAGCGTAGGGGACAGAAGGAATGAGCAGTTCTTC. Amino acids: CASSVGDRRNEQFF.

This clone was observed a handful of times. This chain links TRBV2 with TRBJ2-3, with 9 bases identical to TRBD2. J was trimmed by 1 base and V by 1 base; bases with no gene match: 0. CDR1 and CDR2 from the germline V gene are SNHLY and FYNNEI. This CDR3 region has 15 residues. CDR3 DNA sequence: TGTGCCAGCAGTGAAGAGCGGGGGGGCACAGATACGCAGTATTTT. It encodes CASSEERGGTDTQYF.

The CDR3 sequence: CASTWGLPATYSYNEQFF. The CDR3 coding sequence is TGTGCCAGCACCTGGGGGCTTCCTGCGACTTACTCCTACAATGAGCAGTTCTTC. The chain combines TRBV6-9 with TRBJ2-1; tentative D call: TRBD1 (6 bases). With 7 bases removed from V and 0 bases from J, the gap between germline ends came to 22 bases. Per the germline V gene, CDR1 is MNHGY and CDR2 is SVAAGI. This CDR3 is 18 amino acids long.

The CDR3: CASSLNPAGQGQAYEQYF. The CDR3 DNA is TGCGCCAGCAGCTTAAATCCGGCGGGACAGGGACAGGCCTACGAGCAGTACTTC. V and J are TRBV5-1 and TRBJ2-7; 9 nucleotides align to TRBD1. V shed 2 bases, J shed 2 bases, and the junction held 14 bases outside the gene matches. Germline V gives CDR1 SGHRS, CDR2 YFSETQ. The CDR3 length is 18 residues.

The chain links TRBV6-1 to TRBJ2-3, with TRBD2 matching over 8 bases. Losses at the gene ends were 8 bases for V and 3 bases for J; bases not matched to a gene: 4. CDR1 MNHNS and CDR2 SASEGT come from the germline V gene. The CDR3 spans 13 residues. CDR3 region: CASREGGTDTQYF. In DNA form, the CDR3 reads TGTGCCAGCCGGGAGGGGGGAACAGATACGCAGTATTTT.

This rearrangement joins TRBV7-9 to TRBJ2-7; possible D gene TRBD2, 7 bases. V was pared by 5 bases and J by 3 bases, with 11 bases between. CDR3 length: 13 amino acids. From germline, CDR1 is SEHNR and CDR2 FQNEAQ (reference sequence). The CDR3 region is CASSRGAFYEQYF. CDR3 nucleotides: TGTGCCAGCAGCCGGGGGGCCTTCTACGAGCAGTACTTC.

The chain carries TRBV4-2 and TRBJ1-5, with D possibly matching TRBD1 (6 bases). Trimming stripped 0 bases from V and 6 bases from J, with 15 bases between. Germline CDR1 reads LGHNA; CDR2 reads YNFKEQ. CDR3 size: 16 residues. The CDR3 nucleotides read TGTGCCAGCAGCCAAGATCGTGCGGGGGCGGGTCAGCCCCAGCATTTT. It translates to CASSQDRAGAGQPQHF.

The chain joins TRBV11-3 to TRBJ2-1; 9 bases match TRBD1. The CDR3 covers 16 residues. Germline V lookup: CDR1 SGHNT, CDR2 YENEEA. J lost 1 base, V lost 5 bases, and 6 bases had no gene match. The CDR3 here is CASSPGTGRSYNEQFF. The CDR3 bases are TGTGCCAGCAGCCCCGGGACAGGGCGTTCCTACAATGAGCAGTTCTTC.

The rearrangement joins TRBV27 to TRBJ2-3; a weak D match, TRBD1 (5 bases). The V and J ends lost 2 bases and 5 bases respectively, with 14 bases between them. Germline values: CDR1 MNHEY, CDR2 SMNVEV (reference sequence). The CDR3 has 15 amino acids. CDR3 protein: CASSLGQGRRDTQYF. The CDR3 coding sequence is TGTGCCAGCAGTTTAGGCCAGGGCCGTAGAGATACGCAGTATTTT.

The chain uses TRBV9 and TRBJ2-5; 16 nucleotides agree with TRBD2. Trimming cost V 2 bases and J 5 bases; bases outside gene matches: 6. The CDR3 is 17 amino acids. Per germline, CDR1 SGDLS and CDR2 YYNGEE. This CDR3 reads CASSVGLAGGPEETQYF. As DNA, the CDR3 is TGTGCCAGCAGCGTGGGACTAGCGGGAGGGCCTGAGGAGACCCAGTACTTC.

CDR3 region: CASSQEQAYNEQFF. The CDR3 DNA reads TGTGCCAGCAGCCAGGAACAGGCCTACAATGAGCAGTTCTTC. The chain links TRBV5-4 to TRBJ2-1; TRBD1 might be the D (5 bases). Germline loops: CDR1 SGHNT, CDR2 YYREEE (reference sequence). The length of the CDR3 is 14 residues. V was clipped by 4 bases and J by 2 bases, with 10 bases between them.

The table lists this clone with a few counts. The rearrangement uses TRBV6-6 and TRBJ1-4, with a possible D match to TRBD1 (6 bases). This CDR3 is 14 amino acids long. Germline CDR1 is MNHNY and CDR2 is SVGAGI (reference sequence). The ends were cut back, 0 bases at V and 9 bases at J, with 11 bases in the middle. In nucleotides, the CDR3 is TGTGCCAGCAGTTACTCGGGGGGGGCTCAAAAACTGTTTTTT. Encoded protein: CASSYSGGAQKLFF.

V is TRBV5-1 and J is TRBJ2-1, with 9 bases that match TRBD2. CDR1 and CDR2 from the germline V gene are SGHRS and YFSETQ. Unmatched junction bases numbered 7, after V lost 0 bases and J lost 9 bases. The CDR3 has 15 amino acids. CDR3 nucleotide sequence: TGCGCCAGCAGCTTGGGAGGCGGGGGGGCCTCTGAGCAGTTCTTC. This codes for CASSLGGGGASEQFF. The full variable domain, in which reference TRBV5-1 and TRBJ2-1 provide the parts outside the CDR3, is KAGVTQTPRYLIKTRGQQVTLSCSPISGHRSVSWYQQTPGQGLQFLFEYFSETQRNKGNFPGRFSGRQFSNSRSEMNVSTLELGDSALYLCASSLGGGGASEQFFGPGTRLTVL.

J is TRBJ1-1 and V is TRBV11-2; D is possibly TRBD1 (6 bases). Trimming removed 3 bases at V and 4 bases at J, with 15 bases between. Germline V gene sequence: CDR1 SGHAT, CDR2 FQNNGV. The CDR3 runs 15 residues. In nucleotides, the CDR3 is TGTGCCAGCAGCTTTGCTGGGGGCGAGAGCACTGAAGCTTTCTTT. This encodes CASSFAGGESTEAFF.

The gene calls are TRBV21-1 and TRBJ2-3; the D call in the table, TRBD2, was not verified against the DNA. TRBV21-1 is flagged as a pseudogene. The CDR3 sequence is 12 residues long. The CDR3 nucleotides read TGTGCCAGCAGCCTACTTATCGGTACGCAGTATTTT. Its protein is CASSLLIGTQYF.

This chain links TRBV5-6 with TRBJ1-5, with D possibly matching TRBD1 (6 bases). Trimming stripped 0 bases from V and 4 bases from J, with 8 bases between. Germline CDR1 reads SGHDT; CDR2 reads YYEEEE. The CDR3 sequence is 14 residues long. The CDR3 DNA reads TGTGCCAGCAGCTTGGGAGGGGGTAATCAGCCCCAGCATTTT. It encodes CASSLGGGNQPQHF.